The 16 T cell receptor beta chains below come from one sample, sequenced in a study of T cells in women clearing cervical HPV infection. Only in-frame clones appear in the TCRdb table, and some are missing; sequencing was by immunoSEQ multiplex PCR. The table for this sample gives under 20,000 clones. Sequencing was done on a sample of blood buffy coat. The receptors were gathered from a woman between 18 and 75 years old with a cervical HPV16 infection that either progressed to CIN3+ or cleared (not recorded which).

Comments on this clone: Coverage ceases 3 residues before the CDR3 finishes, and the germline J gene fills in the end. V usage is TRBV11-1 and J usage is TRBJ1-1; maybe TRBD1 (6 bases). Germline CDR1 SGHAT, CDR2 FQDESV (reference sequence). Trimming removed 5 bases at V and 2 bases at J, with 9 bases between. The CDR3 runs 13 residues. This chain's CDR3 is CASSRQENTEAFF. The sequenced CDR3 bases are TGTGCCAGCAGCAGACAGGAAAACACTGAA.

With regard to this clone: Read coverage stops 3 residues before the CDR3 terminus; the germline J gene supplies the remainder. J is TRBJ2-7 and V is TRBV30; tentative D call: TRBD1 (5 bases). Trimming took off 1 base at V and 4 bases at J, with 14 bases between the two ends. The length of the CDR3 is 14 residues. Germline loops: CDR1 GTSNPN, CDR2 SVGIG (reference sequence). Here the CDR3 reads CAWSAGRINYEQYF. The CDR3 bases that were read are TGTGCCTGGAGTGCAGGGCGAATTAATTACGAG.

In regard to this clone: The sequenced fragment ends 3 residues before the CDR3 boundary, so the rest is inferred from the germline J gene. This rearrangement joins TRBV2 to TRBJ2-5; 8 bases are a match to TRBD2. V shed 3 bases, J shed 2 bases, and the junction held 11 bases outside the gene matches. Germline CDR1 and CDR2: SNHLY and FYNNEI. CDR3 length: 17 residues. The CDR3 reads CASSDPTAVAGQETQYF. CDR3 DNA, as far as it was read: TGTGCCAGCAGTGACCCTACGGCCGTAGCGGGGCAAGAGACC.

Remarks on this clone: The read terminates 3 residues ahead of where the CDR3 ends, so the germline J gene completes it. The rearrangement joins TRBV5-1 to TRBJ1-2; 7 positions match TRBD1. Germline V gene sequence: CDR1 SGHRS, CDR2 YFSETQ. Germline trimming cut 6 bases from V and 2 bases from J; bases unmatched to any gene: 7. The CDR3 totals 14 residues. The CDR3 bases that were read are TGCGCCAGCACGCAAGGGGGCGCAAACTATGGC. As protein: CASTQGGANYG. The complete CDR3 sequence is CASTQGGANYGYTF.

As concerns this clone: The CDR3 end is not reached by the read, which stops 3 residues before it; the germline J gene fills it in. The chain joins TRBV6-1 to TRBJ1-2, with D possibly being TRBD1 (6 bases). In germline, CDR1 is MNHNS, CDR2 SASEGT. The CDR3 runs to 13 residues. The CDR3 here is CASSETGLGGYTF. The CDR3 bases that were read are TGTGCCAGCAGCGAAACAGGGCTGGGAGGC.

A word on this clone: The CDR3 end is not reached by the read, which stops 3 residues before it; the germline J gene fills it in. The rearrangement links TRBV2 to TRBJ2-2; TRBD2 matches 15 bases. The CDR3 has 18 residues. Trimming cost V 6 bases and J 5 bases; bases outside gene matches: 10. In germline, CDR1 is SNHLY, CDR2 FYNNEI. Incomplete CDR3 DNA: TGTGCCAGCAGCCTTCGGGGACTAGCGGGGGGAGGAACCGGGGAG. It encodes CASSLRGLAGGGTGE. The whole CDR3 reads CASSLRGLAGGGTGELFF.

A remark on this clone: The read gets to within 3 residues of the CDR3 end, and the germline J gene fills in the rest. V usage is TRBV23-1 and J usage is TRBJ2-5; TRBD1 matches at 7 bases. TRBV23-1 is assigned to the ORF class and has an uncertain function. The CDR3 totals 15 residues. Losses at the gene ends were 10 bases for V and 4 bases for J; bases not matched to a gene: 15. The sequenced part of the CDR3 DNA is TGCGCCACCCAACCCCGACAGGGTCGGAGAGAGACC. It codes for CATQPRQGRRET. The CDR3 in full is CATQPRQGRRETQYF.

CDR3 loop: CASREGEQRNYGYTF. CDR3 DNA, as far as it was read: TGCGCCAGCAGGGAGGGCGAACAGAGAAACTATGGC. V usage is TRBV5-1 and J usage is TRBJ1-2; D is undetermined. The read stops 3 residues short of the end of the CDR3; the missing end is completed from the germline J gene. The CDR3 is made up of 15 amino acids. V was cut by 5 bases and J by 2 bases, with 16 bases left in between. Per the germline V gene, CDR1 is SGHRS and CDR2 is YFSETQ.

The CDR3 reads CASRATLAGGADTQYF. The part of the CDR3 DNA that was read is TGTGCCAGCAGAGCTACACTAGCGGGGGGTGCAGATACG. The chain uses TRBV2 and TRBJ2-3; TRBD2 matches 12 bases. The missing CDR3 end, 3 residues past where the read stops, is filled in from the germline J gene. CDR3 length: 16 amino acids. Germline V gives CDR1 SNHLY, CDR2 FYNNEI. V was clipped by 6 bases and J by 4 bases; unmatched bases: 8.

As to this clone: The missing CDR3 end, 3 residues past where the read stops, is filled in from the germline J gene. This rearrangement joins TRBV2 to TRBJ1-2; 7 positions agree with TRBD1. Germline V gives CDR1 SNHLY, CDR2 FYNNEI. The CDR3 sequence is 13 residues long. Trimming removed 4 bases from V and 3 bases from J; junction bases left unmatched: 2. This CDR3 reads CASSGTGDYGYTF. The sequenced part of the CDR3 DNA is TGTGCCAGCAGTGGGACAGGCGACTATGGC.

By frequency, this clone registers medium-sized (0.01 to 0.1%). The DNA read from the CDR3 is TGTGCCTGGAGATACAGCTCTGGGGCCAACGTC. Translating it yields CAWRYSSGANV. The full CDR3 protein reads CAWRYSSGANVLTF. The chain joins TRBV30 to TRBJ2-6; D gene unclear. The read gets to within 3 residues of the CDR3 end, and the germline J gene fills in the rest. CDR3 length equals 14 residues. The germline V gene encodes CDR1 GTSNPN and CDR2 SVGIG (reference sequence). V gave up 3 bases and J gave up 0 bases, with 6 bases separating them.

This clone ranks as medium-sized in terms of frequency. Partial CDR3 DNA: TGCGCCAGCAGCTCCGGGACAGGGGCCCTGAGCCACGGC. Residues: CASSSGTGALSHG. From start to end, the CDR3 is CASSSGTGALSHGYTF. The chain combines TRBV5-1 with TRBJ1-2; 10 bases align to TRBD1. Read data end 3 residues before the CDR3 end; the end is taken from the germline J gene. This CDR3 has 16 residues. The germline V gene has CDR1 SGHRS and CDR2 YFSETQ.

As regards this clone: The CDR3 extends 3 residues past the end of the read, so its final part is completed from the germline J gene. Within the sample, other DNA sequences also encode this same CDR3. This rearrangement joins TRBV20-1 to TRBJ2-7, with D possibly TRBD2 on 6 matching bases. The CDR3 extends over 13 amino acids. The V gene lost 3 bases and the J gene lost 0 bases, with 9 bases spanning the gap. Germline V gene data show CDR1 as DFQATT and CDR2 as SNEGSKA (reference sequence). CDR3 DNA (partial): TGCAGTGCTAGGGAGGGTAACTCCTACGAG. It specifies CSAREGNSYE. The CDR3 in full is CSAREGNSYEQYF.

Remarks on this clone: The CDR3 end falls 3 residues outside the read, so it is completed with the germline J gene. The chain employs TRBV7-8 and TRBJ2-1; 7 nucleotides line up with TRBD1. V shed 4 bases, J shed 6 bases, and the junction held 9 bases outside the gene matches. Germline V CDR1 and CDR2: SGHVS, FQNEAQ. This CDR3 is built from 15 residues. The chain's CDR3 is CASSSQGQTSNEQFF. The CDR3 DNA, read in part, is TGTGCCAGCAGCTCACAGGGACAGACGAGCAATGAG.

This clone shows up as medium-sized by frequency. The read comes to an end 3 residues before the CDR3 does, leaving the germline J gene to fill in the end. The rearrangement links TRBV7-2 to TRBJ1-4; the D gene is possibly TRBD1 (6 bases). CDR1 and CDR2 from the germline V gene are SGHTA and FQGNSA. V lost 2 bases and J lost 8, with 6 bases in between. This CDR3 is 12 amino acids long. CDR3 DNA, as far as it was read: TGTGCCAGCAGCTTACAGGGGGAAAAA. It encodes CASSLQGEK. The whole CDR3 is CASSLQGEKLFF.

Details on this clone: The DNA ends 3 residues before the CDR3 does, and the rest of the CDR3 is filled in from the germline J gene. The chain recombines TRBV12-3 or TRBV12-4 with TRBJ2-7; D remains unclear. Trimming cost V 4 bases and J 3 bases, with 10 bases left between them. This CDR3 contains 13 residues. The covered CDR3 bases are TGTGCCAGCAGTTACTCAGGAGTCTACGAG. This encodes CASSYSGVYE. The whole CDR3 reads CASSYSGVYEQYF.